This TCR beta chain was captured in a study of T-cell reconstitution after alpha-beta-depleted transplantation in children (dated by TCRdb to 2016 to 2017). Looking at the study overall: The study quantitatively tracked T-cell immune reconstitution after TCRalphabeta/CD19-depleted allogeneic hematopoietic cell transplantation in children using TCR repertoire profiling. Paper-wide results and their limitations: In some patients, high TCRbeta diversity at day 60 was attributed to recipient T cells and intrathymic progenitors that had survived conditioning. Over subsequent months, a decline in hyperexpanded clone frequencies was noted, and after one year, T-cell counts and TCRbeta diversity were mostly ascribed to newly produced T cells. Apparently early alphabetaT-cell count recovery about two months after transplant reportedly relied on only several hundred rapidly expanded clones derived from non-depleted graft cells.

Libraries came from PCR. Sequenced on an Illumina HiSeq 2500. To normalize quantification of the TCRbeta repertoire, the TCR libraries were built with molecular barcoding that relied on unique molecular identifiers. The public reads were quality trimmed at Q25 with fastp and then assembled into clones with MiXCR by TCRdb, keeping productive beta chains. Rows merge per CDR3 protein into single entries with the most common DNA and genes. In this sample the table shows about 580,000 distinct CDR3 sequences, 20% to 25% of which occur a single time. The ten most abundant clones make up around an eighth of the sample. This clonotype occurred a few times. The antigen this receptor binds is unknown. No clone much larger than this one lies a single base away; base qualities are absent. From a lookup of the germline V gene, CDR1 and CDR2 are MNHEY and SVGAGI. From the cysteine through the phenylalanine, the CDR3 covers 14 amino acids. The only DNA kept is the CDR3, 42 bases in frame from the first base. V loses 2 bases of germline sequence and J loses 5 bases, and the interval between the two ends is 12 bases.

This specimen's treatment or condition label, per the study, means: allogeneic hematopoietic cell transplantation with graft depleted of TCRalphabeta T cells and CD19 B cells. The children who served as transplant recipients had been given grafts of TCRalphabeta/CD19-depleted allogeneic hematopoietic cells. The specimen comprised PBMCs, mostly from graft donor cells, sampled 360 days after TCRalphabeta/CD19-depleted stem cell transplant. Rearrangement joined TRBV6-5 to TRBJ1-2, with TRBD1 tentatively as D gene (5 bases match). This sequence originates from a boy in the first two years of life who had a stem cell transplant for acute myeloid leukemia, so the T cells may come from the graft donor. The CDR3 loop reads CASSYNKGPYGYTF. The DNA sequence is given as TGTGCCAGCAGTTACAATAAGGGGCCGTATGGCTACACCTTC.